One sample yielded the 9 T cell receptor beta chains listed below, sequenced in a study of blood T cell repertoires in COVID-19. TCRdb keeps only in-frame clones here, not all; method: immunoSEQ multiplex PCR. The repertoire holds around 200,000 clones, with 75% to 90% as singletons. The sample consisted of PBMCs or T cells enriched from blood (not recorded which). These receptors came from a young man who had recovered from COVID-19.

CDR3 nucleotides: TGTGCCAGTAGTATTGGGGGACAGTTGGTACTAGCGGGAGGGAGCTCCTACAATGAGCAGTTCTTC. It yields the protein CASSIGGQLVLAGGSSYNEQFF. This rearrangement joins TRBV19 to TRBJ2-1; 13 nucleotides match TRBD2. V lost 3 bases to trimming and J lost 0 bases; unmatched junction nucleotides: 17. The CDR3 is made up of 22 amino acids. Germline CDR1 is LNHDA and CDR2 is SQIVND (reference sequence).

The rearrangement links TRBV7-2 to TRBJ2-7, with D possibly matching TRBD2 (7 bases). Germline V gene data show CDR1 as SGHTA and CDR2 as FQGNSA. The CDR3 has 15 amino acids. With 2 bases removed from V and 6 bases from J, the gap between germline ends came to 17 bases. The CDR3 loop is CASSLSRGGASEQYF. The DNA for the CDR3 is TGTGCCAGCAGCTTATCAAGGGGGGGGGCCTCCGAGCAGTACTTC. The whole variable domain, filled in from reference TRBV7-2 and TRBJ2-7, reads GAGVSQSPSNKVTEKGKDVELRCDPISGHTALYWYRQSLGQGLEFLIYFQGNSAPDKSGLPSDRFSAERTGGSVSTLTIQRTQQEDSAVYLCASSLSRGGASEQYFGPGTRLTVT.

V is TRBV28 and J is TRBJ2-1; 11 nucleotides line up with TRBD2. CDR1 and CDR2 (germline): MDHEN, SYDVKM. This CDR3 region has 14 residues. Trimming cost V 4 bases and J 9 bases; bases outside gene matches: 5. Here the CDR3 DNA reads TGTGCCAGCAGTTACACTAGCGGGAGAGGTGAGCAGTTCTTC. It encodes CASSYTSGRGEQFF.

CDR3 DNA: TGTGCCAGCAGCTTAGCGGCTTCAGGTGGTCGAGCAAGTGGCTACACCTTC. It is translated as CASSLAASGGRASGYTF. The chain links TRBV7-2 to TRBJ1-2; no clear D. The CDR3 is 17 residues long. Germline assignment: CDR1 SGHTA and CDR2 FQGNSA. The V end was cut by 0 bases, the J end by 7 bases, with 21 bases between.

The chain has TRBV29-1 and TRBJ2-5; D is perhaps TRBD1 (7 bases). This CDR3 contains 15 residues. Per germline, CDR1 SQVTM and CDR2 ANQGSEA. The V end lost 5 bases, the J end lost 2 bases, and 18 bases lay between the germline ends. The CDR3 loop reads CSVINRGGGQETQYF. The CDR3 coding sequence is TGCAGCGTTATCAACAGGGGAGGTGGGCAAGAGACCCAGTACTTC.

This chain joins TRBV4-2 and TRBJ2-7; TRBD2 aligns across 12 bases. V dropped 0 bases and J dropped 5; count of bases not matched to a gene: 8. The germline gives CDR1 LGHNA, CDR2 YNFKEQ. The CDR3 sequence is 17 residues long. In nucleotides, the CDR3 is TGTGCCAGCAGCCAAGAGTGGGCTAGCGGGAGGGCCGACGAGCAGTACTTC. Its translation is CASSQEWASGRADEQYF.

The V and J genes are TRBV30 and TRBJ1-6, with TRBD1 identical over 8 bases. The V gene end was trimmed by 5 bases and the J gene end by 7 bases; junction bases not matched to a gene: 7. This CDR3 contains 14 residues. Germline CDR1 and CDR2: GTSNPN and SVGIG (reference sequence). For the CDR3, the DNA is TGTGCCTGGTCCACCGGGACAGGAAATTCACCCCTCCACTTT. It specifies CAWSTGTGNSPLHF.

The chain links TRBV15 to TRBJ1-4, with 9 bases fitting TRBD1. Trimming took 5 bases from V and 5 from J; bases not matched to a gene: 3. Germline V lookup: CDR1 LNHNV, CDR2 YYDKDF (reference sequence). This CDR3 spans 14 amino acids. As DNA, the CDR3 is TGTGCCACCAGCGCAGGACAGGGGAATGAAAAACTGTTTTTT. This translates into CATSAGQGNEKLFF.

The chain has TRBV6-5 and TRBJ2-3, with 12 bases that match TRBD2. V shed 10 bases, J shed 2 bases, and the junction held 7 bases outside the gene matches. In germline, CDR1 is MNHEY, CDR2 SVGAGI. This CDR3 contains 15 residues. The CDR3 DNA is TGTGCCACCAGACTAGCGGGGGCCGCCACAGATACGCAGTATTTT. Translated, it gives CATRLAGAATDTQYF.